This T cell receptor beta chain was sequenced for a study of blood T cell repertoires in COVID-19. Overall study context: Both acute and convalescent COVID-19 samples were obtained from the United States, Italy and Spain.

While infection was still active, Seattle patients were enrolled and then followed longitudinally. Germline lookup yields CDR1 SQVTM and CDR2 ANQGSEA. The CDR3 is made up of 14 amino acids. The V end was cut by 4 bases, the J end by 0 bases, with 12 bases between. In the source study's methods: Cell counts per sample came from amplifying reference gene primers. Sequencing was performed with immunoSEQ multiplex PCR; in TCRdb, only in-frame clones are kept and a portion is missing. The DNA gave D and trimming, while V, J and clone size come from that table. The repertoire consists of a few hundred thousand clones, with around 86% occurring once and the leading ten covering around 5.1%.

Sequencing used peripheral blood. This receptor was taken from a woman aged 55 to 70 with COVID-19, enrolled during active disease. V gene TRBV29-1 combines with J gene TRBJ1-1; tentative D call: TRBD1 (5 bases). This CDR3 is CSVVRGNMNTEAFF. CDR3 DNA sequence: TGCAGCGTTGTGCGGGGGAACATGAACACTGAAGCTTTCTTT. The full variable domain, in which reference TRBV29-1 and TRBJ1-1 provide the parts outside the CDR3, is SAVISQKPSRDICQRGTSLTIQCQVDSQVTMMFWYRQQPGQSLTLIATANQGSEATYESGFVIDKFPISRPNLTFSTLTVSNMSPEDSSIYLCSVVRGNMNTEAFFGQGTRLTVV.